This is a list of T cell receptor beta chains from one sample in a study of T cell responses to AZD1222 COVID-19 vaccine. Assay: immunoSEQ multiplex PCR; the TCRdb copy retains only in-frame clones and omits some. Here the sample spans around 63,000 clones, approximately 85% being singletons. The source material was peripheral blood, sampled on day 0 of AZD1222 vaccination. These receptors all stem from an adult in good health. Each CDR3 is given with its conserved first and last residue. D genes are given only for firm matches. Rows may omit the clone size; those that give it use once, few, many or a size class.

>-|TRBV12-3/TRBV12-4|TRBJ2-2|-
TGTGCCAGCAGACAGGGATCCGCCGGGGAGCTGTTTTTT
CASRQGSAGELFF
>-|TRBV5-1|TRBJ1-5|-
TGCGCCAGCAGCTTGGGGGGGGCTGGCAATCAGCCCCAGCATTTT
CASSLGGAGNQPQHF
>TRBD1|TRBV9|TRBJ1-6|-
TGTGCCAGCAGCGAGAGGACAGGGAGTAATTCACCCCTCCACTTT
CASSERTGSNSPLHF
>-|TRBV11-2|TRBJ2-7|-
TGTGCCAGCCGGGGAGCCGCCTACGAGCAGTACTTC
CASRGAAYEQYF
>-|TRBV6-6|TRBJ1-4|-
TGTGCCAGCAGTTCCAGGGGAGGTTTCGGAAAACTGTTTTTT
CASSSRGGFGKLFF
>TRBD1|TRBV5-1|TRBJ1-4|-
TGCGCCAGCAGCTTGGTGGGGACAGGACGAGGGGAAAAACTGTTTTTT
CASSLVGTGRGEKLFF
>-|TRBV5-1|TRBJ1-4|-
TGCGCCAGCAGCTTGAGGACCAAAACCGAAAAACTGTTTTTT
CASSLRTKTEKLFF
>-|TRBV5-1|TRBJ1-3|-
TGCGCCAGCAGCTTTTCCGGGGACTCTGGAAACACCATATATTTT
CASSFSGDSGNTIYF
>-|TRBV6-6|TRBJ1-2|-
TGTGCCAGCAGTTACGACCCTAACTATGGCTACACCTTC
CASSYDPNYGYTF
>-|TRBV10-2|TRBJ2-7|-
TGCGCCAGCAGTGCGTCCTATGGCGAGCAGTACTTC
CASSASYGEQYF
>-|TRBV7-9|TRBJ1-2|few
TGTGCCAGCAGGGCAGGGGATAGTAACTATGGCTACACCTTC
CASRAGDSNYGYTF
>-|TRBV19|TRBJ2-5|-
TGTGCCAGTACAAACCCCCTAGCGGAGACCCAGTACTTC
CASTNPLAETQYF
>TRBD2|TRBV2|TRBJ2-3|once
TGTGCCAGCAGTGCCCTAACACTAGCGGGGAGCACAGATACGCAGTATTTT
CASSALTLAGSTDTQYF
>-|TRBV3-1/TRBV3-2|TRBJ2-2|-
TGTGCCAGCAGCCAAGATAGGGGGGCACTCACCGGGGAGCTGTTTTTT
CASSQDRGALTGELFF
>-|TRBV7-2|TRBJ2-5|-
TGTGCCAGCAGCTTATTGACGCGGCCTCAAGAGACCCAGTACTTC
CASSLLTRPQETQYF
>-|TRBV6-5|TRBJ1-3|-
TGTGCCAGCAGTTACCTTACAGGGACTTCTGGAAACACCATATATTTT
CASSYLTGTSGNTIYF
>-|TRBV7-6|TRBJ1-3|-
TGTGCCAGCAGCTTAGGCCAGGGGACTGGAAACACCATATATTTT
CASSLGQGTGNTIYF
>-|TRBV9|TRBJ2-2|-
TGTGCCAGCAGCCCGAGTATCACCGGGGAGCTGTTTTTT
CASSPSITGELFF
>TRBD1|TRBV7-9|TRBJ1-2|-
TGTGCCAGCAGCTTAAGACAGGGAGAAGGCTACACCTTC
CASSLRQGEGYTF
>-|TRBV29-1|TRBJ1-1|-
TGCAGCGTTGAATTCGTGAACACTGAAGCTTTCTTT
CSVEFVNTEAFF
>-|TRBV15|TRBJ1-1|-
TGTGCCACCAGCAGAGATTGGGGATTCGTCGAAGCTTTCTTT
CATSRDWGFVEAFF
>TRBD2|TRBV5-1|TRBJ2-4|-
TGCGCCAGCAGCTTAGGTTTTTCCCCCGGGACTAGCGGGGGGCAGTCCAAAAACATTCAGTACTTC
CASSLGFSPGTSGGQSKNIQYF
>TRBD1|TRBV6-1|TRBJ2-7|-
TGTGCCAGCAGTGCCGTCGGGGGACAGGGACCCTACGAGCAGTACTTC
CASSAVGGQGPYEQYF
>-|TRBV12-3/TRBV12-4|TRBJ1-4|-
TGTGCCAGTACCGGTGGTAATGAAAAACTGTTTTTT
CASTGGNEKLFF
>-|TRBV7-2|TRBJ2-5|-
TGTGCCAGCAGCTTGGTCTTACGAGAGACCCAGTACTTC
CASSLVLRETQYF
>-|TRBV28|TRBJ2-7|-
TGTGCCAGCACCAGGAGGACGGCCCTCTACGAGCAGTACTTC
CASTRRTALYEQYF
>TRBD1|TRBV12-5|TRBJ1-5|-
TGTGCTAGTGGTACGGGACAGGGGGCGCCGAATCAGCCCCAGCATTTT
CASGTGQGAPNQPQHF
>-|TRBV27|TRBJ2-2|-
TGTGCCAGCTCTAGGGCGGGCATTAACGGGGAGCTGTTTTTT
CASSRAGINGELFF
>TRBD2|TRBV27|TRBJ2-7|-
TGTGCCAGCAGCCGACTCGGACTAGCCCTCCGCGAGCAGTACTTC
CASSRLGLALREQYF
>-|TRBV21-1|TRBJ2-3|once
TGTGCCAGCAGCCCGGTGCGGGGGTGTTTTACGCAGTATTTT
CASSPVRGCFTQYF
>-|TRBV4-1|TRBJ1-5|-
TGCGCCAGCAGCCAAGATCGAGCAGGAAGCAATCAGCCCCAGCATTTT
CASSQDRAGSNQPQHF
>TRBD1|TRBV27|TRBJ1-5|once
TGTGCCAGCAGCCCAACAGGGGTAGGGAATCAGCCCCAGCATTTT
CASSPTGVGNQPQHF
>-|TRBV21-1|TRBJ2-7|-
TGTGCCAGACGGACCGGCTCCTACGAGCAGTACTTC
CARRTGSYEQYF
>-|TRBV3-1/TRBV3-2|TRBJ1-2|-
TGTGCCAGCAGCCAACTCCAGGGTTCGGATGGCTACACCTTC
CASSQLQGSDGYTF
>TRBD1|TRBV6-5|TRBJ1-1|-
TGTGCCAGCAGTTACTGGGGACAGAGGAACACTGAAGCTTTCTTT
CASSYWGQRNTEAFF
>-|TRBV6-5|TRBJ1-4|-
TGTGCCACACTCCAGGGGACTAGTAATGAAAAACTGTTTTTT
CATLQGTSNEKLFF
>TRBD1|TRBV19|TRBJ1-5|-
TGTGCCAGTAGTATGGGGACAGGGCATAGCAATCAGCCCCAGCATTTT
CASSMGTGHSNQPQHF
>TRBD2|TRBV9|TRBJ2-5|-
TGTGCCAGCAGCGTAGGGCCTAGCGGGGGTTCTCAAGAGACCCAGTACTTC
CASSVGPSGGSQETQYF
>-|TRBV19|TRBJ1-2|-
TGTGCCAGTAGGCGAGGAGAGTATTCAGGGGTTGGCTACACCTTC
CASRRGEYSGVGYTF
>TRBD1|TRBV19|TRBJ2-7|-
TGTGCCAGTAGTACCACAGGGGCTCGTAACGAGCAGTACTTC
CASSTTGARNEQYF
>-|TRBV9|TRBJ1-3|-
TGTGCCAGCAGCGCCCTCGCCTTCTCTGGAAACACCATATATTTT
CASSALAFSGNTIYF
>TRBD2|TRBV7-2|TRBJ2-3|once
TGTGCCAGCAGCTTACTAGCGGGGAGGACAGATACGCAGTATTTT
CASSLLAGRTDTQYF
>-|TRBV29-1|TRBJ2-7|-
TGCAGCGTCTATGCCGGGACCCCGGGCCACGAGCAGTACTTC
CSVYAGTPGHEQYF
>TRBD2|TRBV4-1|TRBJ2-2|-
TGCGCCAGCAGGGAGCGGGGGGCGAACACCGGGGAGCTGTTTTTT
CASRERGANTGELFF
>-|TRBV2|TRBJ2-1|medium-sized
TGTGCCAGCTCTTCGAGGGCAGGGTATTCCTACAATGAGCAGTTCTTC
CASSSRAGYSYNEQFF
>-|TRBV12-3/TRBV12-4|TRBJ1-6|few
TGTGCCAGCAGTCGTGGGCACAATTCACCCCTCCACTTT
CASSRGHNSPLHF
>-|TRBV5-1|TRBJ1-4|-
TGCGCCAGCAGCTCGTCGGGGGCAAGCAATGAAAAACTGTTTTTT
CASSSSGASNEKLFF
>-|TRBV5-6|TRBJ2-3|once
TGTGCCAGCAGCTTGATTTCGCAGTATTTT
CASSLISQYF
>-|TRBV25-1|TRBJ2-7|-
TGTGCCAGCAGTGATACTGTAGGATCCTACGAGCAGTACTTC
CASSDTVGSYEQYF
>-|TRBV30|TRBJ1-5|-
TGTGCCTGGAGAGGAGGATTCAATCAGCCCCAGCATTTT
CAWRGGFNQPQHF
>-|TRBV5-1|TRBJ2-2|-
TGCGCCAGCAGCTTCGGACAGTCCACCGGGGAGCTGTTTTTT
CASSFGQSTGELFF
>TRBD2|TRBV15|TRBJ2-7|-
TGTGCCACCAGCAGAGCAACTAGCGGGGGTTACGAGCAGTACTTC
CATSRATSGGYEQYF
>TRBD1|TRBV5-1|TRBJ2-2|-
TGCGCCAGCAGTTCGGGCGGGACAGGGGCCACCGGGGAGCTGTTTTTT
CASSSGGTGATGELFF